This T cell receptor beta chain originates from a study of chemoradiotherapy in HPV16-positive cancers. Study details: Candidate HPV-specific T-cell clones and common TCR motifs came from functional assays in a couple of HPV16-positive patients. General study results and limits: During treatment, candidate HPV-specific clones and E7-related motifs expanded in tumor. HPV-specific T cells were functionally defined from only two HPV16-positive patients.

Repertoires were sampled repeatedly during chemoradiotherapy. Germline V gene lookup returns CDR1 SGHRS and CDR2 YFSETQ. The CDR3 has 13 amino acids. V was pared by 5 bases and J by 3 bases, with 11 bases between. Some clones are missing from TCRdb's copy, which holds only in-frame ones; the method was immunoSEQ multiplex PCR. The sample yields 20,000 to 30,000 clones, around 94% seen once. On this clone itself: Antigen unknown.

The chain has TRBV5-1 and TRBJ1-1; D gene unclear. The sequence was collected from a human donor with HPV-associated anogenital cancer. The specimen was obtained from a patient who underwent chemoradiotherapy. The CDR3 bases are TGCGCCAGCAGGGAAGACGGGTACACTGAAGCTTTCTTT. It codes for CASREDGYTEAFF.